This T cell receptor (beta chain) was retrieved from a study of response to subunit inactivated influenza vaccine. Study-level results: The authors proposed limited new T cell recruitment per seasonal influenza vaccination.

TCRdb used MiXCR to reprocess the RT-PCR reads, holding one entry per CDR3 protein. The sample shows 800,000 to 1,000,000 distinct CDR3 sequences, approximately 22% of them seen only once. Note on this clonotype: The target antigen is unknown.

Germline assignment: CDR1 MDHEN and CDR2 SYDVKM. This CDR3 contains 15 residues. With V trimmed by 7 bases and J by 2 bases, 8 bases remained unmatched. This chain uses TRBV28 with TRBJ1-5; 7 bases align to TRBD1. The source was PBMCs from blood, collected more than 4 days after vaccination. The TCR sequence derives from a man aged 50 to 60 who received an inactivated influenza vaccine. The DNA of the CDR3 is TGTGCCAGCACCAAATACACAGGGGGCAATCAGCCCCAGCATTTT. The encoded protein is CASTKYTGGNQPQHF. Supplemented by reference TRBV28 and TRBJ1-5, the full variable domain reads DVKVTQSSRYLVKRTGEKVFLECVQDMDHENMFWYRQDPGLGLRLIYFSYDVKMKEKGDIPEGYSVSREKKERFSLILESASTNQTSMYLCASTKYTGGNQPQHFGDGTRLSIL.